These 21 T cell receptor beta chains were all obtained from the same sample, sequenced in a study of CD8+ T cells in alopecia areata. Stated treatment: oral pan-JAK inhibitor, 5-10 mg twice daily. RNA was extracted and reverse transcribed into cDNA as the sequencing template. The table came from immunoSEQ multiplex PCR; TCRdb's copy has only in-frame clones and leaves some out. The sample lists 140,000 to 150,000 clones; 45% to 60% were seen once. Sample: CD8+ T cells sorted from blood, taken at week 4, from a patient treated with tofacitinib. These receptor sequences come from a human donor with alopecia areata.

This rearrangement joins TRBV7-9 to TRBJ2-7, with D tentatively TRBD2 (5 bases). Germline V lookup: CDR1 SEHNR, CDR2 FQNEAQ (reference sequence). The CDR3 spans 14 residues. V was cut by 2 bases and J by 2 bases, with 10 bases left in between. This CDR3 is CASSLIEGPYEQYF. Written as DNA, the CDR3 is TGTGCCAGCAGCTTAATTGAGGGCCCCTACGAGCAGTACTTC.

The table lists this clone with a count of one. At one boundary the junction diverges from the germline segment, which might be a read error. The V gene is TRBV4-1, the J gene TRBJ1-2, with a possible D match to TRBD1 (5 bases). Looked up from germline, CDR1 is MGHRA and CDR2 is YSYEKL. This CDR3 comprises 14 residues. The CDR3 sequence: CASSHPGTSYGYTF. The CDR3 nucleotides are TGTGCCAGCAGCCACCCGGGGACTAGCTATGGCTACACCTTC.

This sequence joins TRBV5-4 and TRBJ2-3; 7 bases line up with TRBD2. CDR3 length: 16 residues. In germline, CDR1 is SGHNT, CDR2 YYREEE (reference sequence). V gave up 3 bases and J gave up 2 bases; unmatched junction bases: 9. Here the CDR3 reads CASSSVPGLPTDTQYF. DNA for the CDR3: TGTGCCAGCAGCTCAGTGCCGGGACTACCCACAGATACGCAGTATTTT.

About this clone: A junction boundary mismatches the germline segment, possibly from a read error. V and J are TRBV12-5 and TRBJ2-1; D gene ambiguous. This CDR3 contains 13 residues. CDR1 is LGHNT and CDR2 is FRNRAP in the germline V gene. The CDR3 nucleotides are TGTGCTAGTGGTTTGGTGTCCTTCAATGAGCAGTTCTTC. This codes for CASGLVSFNEQFF.

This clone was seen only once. The CDR3 DNA follows: TGTGCCAGCAGCCCCCAATCAGGTGGTCTTTGGTACTTC. Translated, it gives CASSPQSGGLWYF. V gene TRBV7-9 combines with J gene TRBJ2-4; no clear D gene. Germline CDR1 and CDR2: SEHNR and FQNEAQ (reference sequence). The CDR3 extends over 13 amino acids. Between the trimmed V and J ends, which lost 5 bases and 15 bases, there was a span of 20 bases.

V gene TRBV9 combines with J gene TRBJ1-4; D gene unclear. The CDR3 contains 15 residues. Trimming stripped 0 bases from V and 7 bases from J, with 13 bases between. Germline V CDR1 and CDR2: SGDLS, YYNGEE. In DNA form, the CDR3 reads TGTGCCAGCAGCGTAGGGTCCGGGTCTGGTGAAAAACTGTTTTTT. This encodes CASSVGSGSGEKLFF.

CDR3 in amino acids: CASSSSGDQETQYF. CDR3 DNA sequence: TGCGCCAGCAGCTCGTCGGGCGATCAAGAGACCCAGTACTTC. The gene calls are TRBV5-1 and TRBJ2-5; D unclear. This CDR3 contains 14 residues. Per germline, CDR1 SGHRS and CDR2 YFSETQ. V gave up 3 bases and J gave up 2 bases, with 11 bases separating them.

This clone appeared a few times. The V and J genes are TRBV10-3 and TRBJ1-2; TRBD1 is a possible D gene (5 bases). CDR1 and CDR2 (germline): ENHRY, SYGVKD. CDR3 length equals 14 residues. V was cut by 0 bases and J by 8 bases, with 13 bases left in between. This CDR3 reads CAISESTRAYGYTF. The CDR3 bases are TGTGCCATCAGTGAGTCGACCAGGGCCTACGGCTACACCTTC.

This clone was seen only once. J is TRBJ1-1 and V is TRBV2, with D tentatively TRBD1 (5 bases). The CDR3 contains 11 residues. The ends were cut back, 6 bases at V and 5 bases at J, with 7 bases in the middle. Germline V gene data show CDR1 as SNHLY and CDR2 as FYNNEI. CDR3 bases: TGTGCCAGCAGGGAGGGGACTGAAGCTTTCTTT. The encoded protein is CASREGTEAFF. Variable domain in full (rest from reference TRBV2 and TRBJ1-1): EPEVTQTPSHQVTQMGQEVILRCVPISNHLYFYWYRQILGQKVEFLVSFYNNEISEKSEIFDDQFSVERPDGSNFTLKIRSTKLEDSAMYFCASREGTEAFFGQGTRLTVV.

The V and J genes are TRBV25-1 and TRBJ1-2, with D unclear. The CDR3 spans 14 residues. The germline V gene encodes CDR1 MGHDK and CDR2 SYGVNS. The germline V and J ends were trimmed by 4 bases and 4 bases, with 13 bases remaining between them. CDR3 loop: CASSGYPTFYGYTF. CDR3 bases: TGTGCCAGCAGTGGGTACCCGACCTTCTATGGCTACACCTTC.

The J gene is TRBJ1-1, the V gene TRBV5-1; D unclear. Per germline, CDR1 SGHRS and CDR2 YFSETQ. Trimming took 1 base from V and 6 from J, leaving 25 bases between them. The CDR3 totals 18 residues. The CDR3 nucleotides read TGCGCCAGCAGCTTGTCCGGGTGGGCAGGCCCCGTTAGCGCTGAAGCTTTCTTT. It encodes CASSLSGWAGPVSAEAFF.

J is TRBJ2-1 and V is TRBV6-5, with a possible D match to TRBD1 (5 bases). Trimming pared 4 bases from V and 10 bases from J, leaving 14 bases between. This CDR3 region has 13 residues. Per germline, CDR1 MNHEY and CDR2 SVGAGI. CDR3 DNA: TGTGCCAGCAGTTGGGGCCCAAGCGTGGAGCAGTTCTTC. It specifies CASSWGPSVEQFF.

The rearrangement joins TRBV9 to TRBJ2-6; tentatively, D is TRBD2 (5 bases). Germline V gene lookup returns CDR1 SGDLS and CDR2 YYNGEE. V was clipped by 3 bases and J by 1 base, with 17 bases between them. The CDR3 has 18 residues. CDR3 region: CASSATKKDLSGANVLTF. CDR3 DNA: TGTGCCAGCAGCGCGACGAAAAAGGACTTGTCTGGGGCCAACGTCCTGACTTTC.

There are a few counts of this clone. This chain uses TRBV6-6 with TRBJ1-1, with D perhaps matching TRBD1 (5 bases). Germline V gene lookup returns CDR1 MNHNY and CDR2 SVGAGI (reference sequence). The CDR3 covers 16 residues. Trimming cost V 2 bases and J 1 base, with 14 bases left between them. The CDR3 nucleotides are TGTGCCAGCAGTTACACAACCCTAGACAGGAACACTGAAGCTTTCTTT. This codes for CASSYTTLDRNTEAFF.

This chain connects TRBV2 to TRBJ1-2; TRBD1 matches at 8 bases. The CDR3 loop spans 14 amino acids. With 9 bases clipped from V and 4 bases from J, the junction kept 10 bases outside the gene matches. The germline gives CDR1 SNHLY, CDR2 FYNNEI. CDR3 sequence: CASKDRGESYGYTF. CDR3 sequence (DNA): TGTGCCAGTAAAGACAGGGGCGAGAGCTATGGCTACACCTTC.

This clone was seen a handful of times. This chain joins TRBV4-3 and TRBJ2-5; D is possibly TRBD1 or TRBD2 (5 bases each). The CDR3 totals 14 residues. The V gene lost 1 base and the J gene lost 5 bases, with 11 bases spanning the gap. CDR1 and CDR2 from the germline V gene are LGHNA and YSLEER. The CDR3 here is CASSQVGEAETQYF. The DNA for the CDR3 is TGCGCCAGCAGCCAAGTGGGGGAAGCCGAGACCCAGTACTTC.

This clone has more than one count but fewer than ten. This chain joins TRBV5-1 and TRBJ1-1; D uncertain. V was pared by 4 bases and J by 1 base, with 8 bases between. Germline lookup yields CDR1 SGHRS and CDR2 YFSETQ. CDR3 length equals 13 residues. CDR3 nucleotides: TGCGCCAGCAGCATGGGCCAGAACACTGAAGCTTTCTTT. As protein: CASSMGQNTEAFF. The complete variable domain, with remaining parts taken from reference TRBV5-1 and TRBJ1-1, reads KAGVTQTPRYLIKTRGQQVTLSCSPISGHRSVSWYQQTPGQGLQFLFEYFSETQRNKGNFPGRFSGRQFSNSRSEMNVSTLELGDSALYLCASSMGQNTEAFFGQGTRLTVV.

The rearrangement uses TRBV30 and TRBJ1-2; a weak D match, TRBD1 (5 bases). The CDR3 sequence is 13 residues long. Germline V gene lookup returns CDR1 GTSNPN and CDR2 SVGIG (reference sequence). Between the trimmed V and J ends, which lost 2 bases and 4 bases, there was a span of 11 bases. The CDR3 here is CAWSPRAGYGYTF. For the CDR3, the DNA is TGTGCCTGGAGTCCCAGGGCCGGCTATGGCTACACCTTC.

The CDR3 sequence is CASSLFGGLAKNIQYF. Written as DNA, the CDR3 is TGTGCCAGCAGTTTATTCGGGGGTCTGGCCAAAAACATTCAGTACTTC. V and J are TRBV27 and TRBJ2-4; weak D call: TRBD2 (6 bases). The CDR3 is 16 amino acids. The germline V gene encodes CDR1 MNHEY and CDR2 SMNVEV (reference sequence). Trimming removed 1 base at V and 1 base at J, with 11 bases between.

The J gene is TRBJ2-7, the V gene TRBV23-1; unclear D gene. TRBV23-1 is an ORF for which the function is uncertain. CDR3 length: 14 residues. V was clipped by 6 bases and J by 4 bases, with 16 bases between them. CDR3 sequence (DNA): TGCGCCAGCAGCCCCGCCGTAATCTCATACGAGCAGTACTTC. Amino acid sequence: CASSPAVISYEQYF.

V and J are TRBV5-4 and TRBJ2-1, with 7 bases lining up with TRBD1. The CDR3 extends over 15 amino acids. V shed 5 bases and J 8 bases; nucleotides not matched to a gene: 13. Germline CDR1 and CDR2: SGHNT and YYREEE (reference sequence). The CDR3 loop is CASRISDREQDEQFF. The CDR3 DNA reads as TGTGCCAGCAGAATCTCCGACAGGGAACAGGATGAGCAGTTCTTC.